This entry is about one T cell receptor (beta chain). The repertoire was sequenced with immunoSEQ multiplex PCR; TCRdb's copy has only in-frame clones and lacks some. Altogether tens of thousands of clones are present, around 92% being singletons, with the ten largest covering 2% to 2.5%. The germline gives CDR1 SGHVS, CDR2 FNYEAQ. The ends were cut back, 1 base at V and 1 base at J, with 4 bases in the middle. This CDR3 spans 13 amino acids. This sample was taken from a study of T cell changes during pregnancy in multiple sclerosis. V usage is TRBV7-6 and J usage is TRBJ1-1; D is unclear. This clonotype originated in a female donor with multiple sclerosis, enrolled in a pregnancy study. Sequences were derived from peripheral blood, sampled after pregnancy. The CDR3 coding sequence is TGTGCCAGCAGCTTAGTAGAGAACACTGAAGCTTTCTTT. It translates to CASSLVENTEAFF.